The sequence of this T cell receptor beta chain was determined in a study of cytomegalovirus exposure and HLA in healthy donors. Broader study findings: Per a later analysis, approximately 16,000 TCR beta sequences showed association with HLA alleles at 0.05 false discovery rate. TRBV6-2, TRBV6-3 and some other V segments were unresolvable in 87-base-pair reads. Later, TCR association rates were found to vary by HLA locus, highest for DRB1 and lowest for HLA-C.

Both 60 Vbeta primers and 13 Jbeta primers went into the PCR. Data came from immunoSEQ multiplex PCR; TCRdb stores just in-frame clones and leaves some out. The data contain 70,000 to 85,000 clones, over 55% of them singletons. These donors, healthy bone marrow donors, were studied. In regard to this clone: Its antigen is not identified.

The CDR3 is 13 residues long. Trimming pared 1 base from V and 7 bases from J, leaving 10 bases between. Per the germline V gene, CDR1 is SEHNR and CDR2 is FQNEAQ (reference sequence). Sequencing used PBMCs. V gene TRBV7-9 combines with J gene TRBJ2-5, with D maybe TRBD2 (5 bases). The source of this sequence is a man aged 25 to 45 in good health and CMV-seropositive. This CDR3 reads CASSLEDLTTQYF. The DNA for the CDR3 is TGTGCCAGCAGCTTAGAGGACTTGACGACCCAGTACTTC.